These 31 T cell receptor beta chains were sequenced from one sample in a study of blood T cell repertoires in COVID-19. The repertoire was sequenced with immunoSEQ multiplex PCR; TCRdb's copy has only in-frame clones and lacks some. The sample lists 250,000 to 400,000 clones, 88% seen once, with around 1.6% in the top ten. Sequenced material: peripheral blood. The receptor source for this set is a woman aged 25 to 45 with COVID-19, enrolled during active disease.

The chain recombines TRBV7-8 with TRBJ2-1; 8 bases line up with TRBD2. CDR1 and CDR2 from the germline V gene are SGHVS and FQNEAQ. J was trimmed by 2 bases and V by 3 bases; bases with no gene match: 9. The CDR3 spans 17 residues. The CDR3: CASSFYRGGTTYNEQFF. The CDR3 nucleotides are TGTGCCAGCAGCTTTTACCGGGGGGGGACCACCTACAATGAGCAGTTCTTC.

The chain joins TRBV6-5 to TRBJ2-3; 7 bases are a match to TRBD1. Germline-derived CDR1 and CDR2 are MNHEY and SVGAGI. The junction had 5 bases not matched to a gene; V was cut back by 6 bases and J by 2 bases. CDR3 length: 14 amino acids. For the CDR3, the DNA is TGTGCCAGCAGGCACAGGGGAATCACAGATACGCAGTATTTT. Protein product: CASRHRGITDTQYF.

The V gene is TRBV11-3, the J gene TRBJ1-1; D is unresolved. The CDR3 runs to 13 residues. V was clipped by 1 base and J by 5 bases, with 8 bases between them. Looked up from germline, CDR1 is SGHNT and CDR2 is YENEEA. The CDR3 protein is CASSLAGGTEAFF. The DNA for the CDR3 is TGTGCCAGCAGCTTAGCCGGTGGTACTGAAGCTTTCTTT.

This sequence joins TRBV6-5 and TRBJ2-7; maybe TRBD1 (6 bases). Germline CDR1 is MNHEY and CDR2 is SVGAGI. The CDR3 is 12 residues long. Between the trimmed V and J ends, which lost 2 bases and 6 bases, there was a span of 8 bases. The CDR3 spells CASSYRGGEQYF. The CDR3 DNA sequence: TGTGCCAGCAGTTACCGAGGGGGCGAGCAGTACTTC.

V gene TRBV5-6 combines with J gene TRBJ1-1, with TRBD1 as a possible D gene (6 bases). The CDR3 length is 18 residues. Germline lookup yields CDR1 SGHDT and CDR2 YYEEEE. Deletions cut 0 bases from V and 3 bases from J, with 21 bases between. The CDR3: CASSLGVRGGNRDTEAFF. CDR3 coding DNA: TGTGCCAGCAGCTTGGGGGTGCGGGGAGGGAACAGGGACACTGAAGCTTTCTTT. The full variable domain, rest sourced from reference TRBV5-6 and TRBJ1-1, is DAGVTQSPTHLIKTRGQQVTLRCSPKSGHDTVSWYQQALGQGPQFIFQYYEEEERQRGNFPDRFSGHQFPNYSSELNVNALLLGDSALYLCASSLGVRGGNRDTEAFFGQGTRLTVV.

The chain has TRBV30 and TRBJ1-1; 7 bases are shared with TRBD1. Germline CDR1 reads GTSNPN; CDR2 reads SVGIG (reference sequence). This CDR3 is built from 12 residues. The trim removed 4 bases at V and 5 bases at J, leaving 4 bases unmatched. For the CDR3, the DNA is TGTGCCTGGACCCTGACAGGGACTGAAGCTTTCTTT. Residues: CAWTLTGTEAFF.

The chain joins TRBV4-2 to TRBJ1-2; D is perhaps TRBD1 (5 bases). Trimming shortened V by 0 bases and J by 4 bases, and 12 bases separated the two germline ends. Germline lookup yields CDR1 LGHNA and CDR2 YNFKEQ. The CDR3 totals 15 residues. CDR3: CASSQEAGLIYGYTF. CDR3 nucleotide sequence: TGTGCCAGCAGCCAAGAAGCAGGGCTGATCTATGGCTACACCTTC.

The chain has TRBV13 and TRBJ1-1, with D maybe TRBD1 (5 bases). The V end lost 0 bases, the J end lost 11 bases, and 13 bases lay between the germline ends. CDR3 length equals 13 residues. Germline CDR1 PRHDT, CDR2 FYEKMQ (reference sequence). This CDR3 is CASSLGDMGLAFF. The CDR3 DNA is TGTGCCAGCAGCTTAGGGGACATGGGGCTTGCTTTCTTT.

The chain is built from TRBV6-5 and TRBJ1-2; D is unresolved. There are 14 residues in the CDR3. The V and J ends lost 2 bases and 4 bases respectively, with 11 bases between them. From germline, CDR1 is MNHEY and CDR2 SVGAGI. The CDR3 sequence is CASSYGAGGYGYTF. The CDR3 bases are TGTGCCAGCAGTTACGGTGCGGGCGGCTATGGCTACACCTTC.

The chain is built from TRBV11-3 and TRBJ2-7; a possible D gene is TRBD2 (6 bases). Germline V gene data show CDR1 as SGHNT and CDR2 as YENEEA. CDR3 length: 14 amino acids. V shed 1 base and J shed 1 base, with 8 bases lying between them. The CDR3 here is CASSLGGESYEQYF. The CDR3 region has the DNA TGTGCCAGCAGCTTAGGGGGGGAGTCCTACGAGCAGTACTTC.

V is TRBV14 and J is TRBJ2-5; weak D call: TRBD1 (6 bases). Trimming took 0 bases from V and 0 from J, leaving 11 bases between them. Germline V lookup: CDR1 SGHDN, CDR2 FVKESK. This CDR3 has 16 amino acids. This chain's CDR3 is CASSQESGAYQETQYF. Written as DNA, the CDR3 is TGTGCCAGCAGCCAAGAGTCAGGGGCGTACCAAGAGACCCAGTACTTC. Based on the CDR3 plus reference TRBV14 and TRBJ2-5, the full variable domain is EAGVTQFPSHSVIEKGQTVTLRCDPISGHDNLYWYRRVMGKEIKFLLHFVKESKQDESGMPNNRFLAERTGGTYSTLKVQPAELEDSGVYFCASSQESGAYQETQYFGPGTRLLVL.

The chain employs TRBV7-8 and TRBJ2-5; the D gene is possibly TRBD2 (6 bases). From germline, CDR1 is SGHVS and CDR2 FQNEAQ. The CDR3 extends over 15 amino acids. The germline V and J ends were trimmed by 5 bases and 5 bases, with 18 bases remaining between them. In DNA, the CDR3 is TGTGCCAGCAGCCCCCTCGCGGGACGGGGCGAGACCCAGTACTTC. It yields the protein CASSPLAGRGETQYF. The complete variable domain, with remaining parts taken from reference TRBV7-8 and TRBJ2-5, reads GAGVSQSPRYKVAKRGQDVALRCDPISGHVSLFWYQQALGQGPEFLTYFQNEAQLDKSGLPSDRFFAERPEGSVSTLKIQRTQQEDSAVYLCASSPLAGRGETQYFGPGTRLLVL.

The gene calls are TRBV14 and TRBJ1-2; 8 bases map to TRBD1. The germline CDR1 and CDR2 sequences are SGHDN and FVKESK. The V gene end was trimmed by 5 bases and the J gene end by 4 bases; junction bases not matched to a gene: 9. This CDR3 has 15 amino acids. This CDR3 is CASSGTRGPIYGYTF. CDR3 DNA: TGTGCCAGCAGCGGAACCAGGGGGCCGATCTATGGCTACACCTTC.

The V gene is TRBV27, the J gene TRBJ1-3; D gene uncertain. The germline CDR1 and CDR2 sequences are MNHEY and SMNVEV (reference sequence). Trimming cost V 3 bases and J 4 bases, with 7 bases left between them. CDR3 length: 13 residues. CDR3 in amino acids: CASSLKAGNTIYF. The CDR3, as DNA: TGTGCCAGCAGTTTGAAAGCGGGAAACACCATATATTTT.

On this clone itself: Other nucleotide sequences from this sample produce the same CDR3. V is TRBV19 and J is TRBJ1-6, with 7 bases aligning to TRBD1. The CDR3 totals 14 residues. With V trimmed by 4 bases and J by 5 bases, 2 bases remained unmatched. Germline-derived CDR1 and CDR2 are LNHDA and SQIVND (reference sequence). CDR3 loop: CASSRGQNNSPLHF. The CDR3 DNA sequence: TGTGCCAGTAGTAGGGGACAGAATAATTCACCCCTCCACTTT.

The chain links TRBV7-9 to TRBJ2-5, with 7 bases matching TRBD1. The CDR3 runs to 14 residues. Germline CDR1 SEHNR, CDR2 FQNEAQ (reference sequence). The junction had 7 bases not matched to a gene; V was cut back by 5 bases and J by 4 bases. The CDR3 reads CASSMRGLRETQYF. Written as DNA, the CDR3 is TGTGCCAGCAGCATGAGGGGGCTTCGAGAGACCCAGTACTTC.

This clone has only one observation. The chain uses TRBV28 and TRBJ1-2; D is undetermined. Germline values: CDR1 MDHEN, CDR2 SYDVKM. The CDR3 totals 13 residues. V gave up 3 bases and J gave up 4 bases, with 9 bases separating them. CDR3 residues: CASSLEQPYGYTF. CDR3 in DNA: TGTGCCAGCAGTTTGGAACAGCCCTATGGCTACACCTTC.

CDR3 protein: CASSLALAGYGELFF. CDR3 bases: TGTGCCAGCAGCTTAGCTCTAGCGGGGTACGGGGAGCTGTTTTTT. J is TRBJ2-2 and V is TRBV11-2, with 9 bases matching TRBD2. Germline CDR1 is SGHAT and CDR2 is FQNNGV. CDR3 length: 15 residues. The V and J ends lost 1 base and 7 bases, in that order; junction bases with no gene match: 4.

The chain recombines TRBV24-1 with TRBJ2-5; D may be TRBD1 (6 bases). The CDR3 is 17 residues long. V lost 5 bases and J 0 bases, leaving 18 bases between the germline ends. Germline-derived CDR1 and CDR2 are KGHDR and SFDVKD. The CDR3 nucleotides are TGTGCCACCAGTGCTTCCGGACAGCGGTGGTACCAAGAGACCCAGTACTTC. It yields the protein CATSASGQRWYQETQYF.

CDR3: CASTPLEVGELFF. The CDR3 DNA sequence: TGTGCCAGCACCCCCTTGGAGGTGGGGGAGCTGTTTTTT. The chain is built from TRBV12-3 or TRBV12-4 and TRBJ2-2; a possible D gene is TRBD2 (5 bases). The CDR3 has 13 amino acids. V was shortened by 7 bases and J by 8 bases, with 14 bases between the two germline ends.

The V and J genes are TRBV6-1 and TRBJ2-1, with D possibly TRBD2 on 6 matching bases. The CDR3 consists of 20 residues. Germline V lookup: CDR1 MNHNS, CDR2 SASEGT. V dropped 3 bases and J dropped 0 bases, with 24 bases sitting between them. The CDR3 is CASSDRGPWAGMSSYNEQFF. In DNA, the CDR3 is TGTGCCAGCAGTGATAGGGGACCTTGGGCGGGGATGAGCTCCTACAATGAGCAGTTCTTC.

The DNA of the CDR3 is TGTGCCAGTAGTACCGGGACAGGGGGCGAGGGCAATCAGCCCCAGCATTTT. Its translation is CASSTGTGGEGNQPQHF. The chain joins TRBV19 to TRBJ1-5; 12 positions match TRBD1. CDR1 is LNHDA and CDR2 is SQIVND in the germline V gene (reference sequence). J lost 2 bases, V lost 4 bases, and 6 bases had no gene match. This CDR3 has 17 amino acids. Supplemented by reference TRBV19 and TRBJ1-5, the full variable domain reads DGGITQSPKYLFRKEGQNVTLSCEQNLNHDAMYWYRQDPGQGLRLIYYSQIVNDFQKGDIAEGYSVSREKKESFPLTVTSAQKNPTAFYLCASSTGTGGEGNQPQHFGDGTRLSIL.

The gene calls are TRBV7-9 and TRBJ1-1; possibly TRBD1 for D (5 bases). Germline lookup yields CDR1 SEHNR and CDR2 FQNEAQ (reference sequence). The CDR3 has 14 residues. Trimming shortened V by 0 bases and J by 10 bases, and 15 bases separated the two germline ends. The CDR3 bases are TGTGCCAGCAGCTTAGCGGACATTCGGCAAAGAGCTTTCTTT. Encoded protein: CASSLADIRQRAFF.

V gene TRBV3-1 (or the pseudogene TRBV3-2) combines with J gene TRBJ1-1; the D gene is possibly TRBD1 (6 bases). The CDR3 has 16 amino acids. V lost 3 bases and J 3 bases, leaving 17 bases between the germline ends. CDR1 and CDR2 from the germline V gene are LGHDT and YNNKEL (reference sequence). The CDR3, as DNA: TGTGCCAGCAGCCACTTCACCGTGGGGGGGCACACTGAAGCTTTCTTT. Its protein is CASSHFTVGGHTEAFF.

The V and J genes are TRBV19 and TRBJ2-2; TRBD1 is a possible D gene (6 bases). The CDR3 has 13 residues. Per the germline V gene, CDR1 is LNHDA and CDR2 is SQIVND (reference sequence). Trimming took off 5 bases at V and 5 bases at J, with 9 bases between the two ends. The DNA for the CDR3 is TGTGCCAGTAGTTGGACAGCGACCGGGGAGCTGTTTTTT. This codes for CASSWTATGELFF. The full variable domain, its missing parts supplied by reference TRBV19 and TRBJ2-2, is DGGITQSPKYLFRKEGQNVTLSCEQNLNHDAMYWYRQDPGQGLRLIYYSQIVNDFQKGDIAEGYSVSREKKESFPLTVTSAQKNPTAFYLCASSWTATGELFFGEGSRLTVL.

V gene TRBV27 combines with J gene TRBJ1-2; 7 bases fit TRBD1. From germline, CDR1 is MNHEY and CDR2 SMNVEV (reference sequence). This CDR3 contains 14 residues. The V and J ends lost 5 bases and 8 bases, in that order; junction bases with no gene match: 11. The CDR3, as DNA: TGTGCCAGCAGTCGACAGGGATCAAGCCTGGGCTACACCTTC. As protein: CASSRQGSSLGYTF.

The chain uses TRBV5-1 and TRBJ1-2, with D possibly TRBD1 on 5 matching bases. This CDR3 has 12 amino acids. Deletions cut 3 bases from V and 5 bases from J, with 8 bases between. Germline lookup yields CDR1 SGHRS and CDR2 YFSETQ. The CDR3 sequence is CASSSGRYGYTF. DNA for the CDR3: TGCGCCAGCAGCTCAGGGCGATATGGCTACACCTTC. The variable domain in full, completed from reference TRBV5-1 and TRBJ1-2, reads KAGVTQTPRYLIKTRGQQVTLSCSPISGHRSVSWYQQTPGQGLQFLFEYFSETQRNKGNFPGRFSGRQFSNSRSEMNVSTLELGDSALYLCASSSGRYGYTFGSGTRLTVV.

About this clone itself: Other DNA sequences within the sample encode an identical CDR3. J is TRBJ2-2 and V is TRBV4-3; no clear D. From germline, CDR1 is LGHNA and CDR2 YSLEER. The CDR3 covers 14 residues. Trimming took off 2 bases at V and 5 bases at J, with 9 bases between the two ends. The DNA of the CDR3 is TGCGCCAGCAGCCAACTTATACTTACCGGGGAGCTGTTTTTT. Translated, it gives CASSQLILTGELFF.

The genes are TRBV7-2 and TRBJ1-4; D is unclear. The CDR3 loop spans 13 amino acids. Trimming removed 5 bases from V and 7 bases from J, with 11 bases in between. The germline gives CDR1 SGHTA, CDR2 FQGNSA. The CDR3 here is CASSPQPGEKLFF. The CDR3 DNA follows: TGTGCCAGCAGCCCTCAGCCGGGTGAAAAACTGTTTTTT.

The J gene is TRBJ2-7, the V gene TRBV6-5, with TRBD2 as a possible D gene (6 bases). V was trimmed by 6 bases and J by 2 bases, leaving 14 bases between them. The CDR3 contains 14 residues. Germline CDR1 MNHEY, CDR2 SVGAGI. The CDR3 region is CASSATSSTYEQYV. The CDR3, as DNA: TGTGCCAGCAGCGCGACTAGTTCTACCTACGAGCAGTACGTC.

The CDR3 sequence is CASSLSRLNTEAFF. The CDR3 DNA follows: TGTGCCAGCAGCCTTAGCCGACTGAACACTGAAGCTTTCTTT. V gene TRBV6-5 combines with J gene TRBJ1-1; D not certain. The V and J ends lost 6 bases and 0 bases respectively, with 11 bases between them. Germline loops: CDR1 MNHEY, CDR2 SVGAGI. The CDR3 runs to 14 residues.